A selection of T cell receptor beta chains follows, all from one sample in a study of cytomegalovirus exposure and HLA in healthy donors. The protocol was immunoSEQ multiplex PCR, while the TCRdb copy is restricted to in-frame clones and leaves out a portion. The sample has more than 150,000 clones, around three quarters seen once. What was sequenced was PBMCs. Every receptor here comes from a man in his forties in good health and CMV-seronegative. Each CDR3 is given with its conserved first and last residue. The D gene is left open where the match is weak. Clone size is given for some rows only: seen once, a few or many times, or a class if the clone is expanded.

>NA|NA|TRBJ2-1|TRBV7-9
CASGQYGEQFF
TGTGCCAGCGGCCAGTATGGTGAGCAGTTCTTC
>NA|NA|TRBJ2-1|TRBV6-5
CASSYSIASEQFF
TGTGCCAGCAGTTACTCGATAGCCTCAGAGCAGTTCTTC
>NA|TRBD1|TRBJ1-4|TRBV19
CASKGPGQVNEKLFF
TGTGCCAGTAAGGGACCGGGACAGGTTAATGAAAAACTGTTTTTT
>NA|NA|TRBJ2-7|TRBV25-1
CASSELTYEQYF
TGTGCCAGCAGTGAATTAACCTACGAGCAGTACTTC
>NA|TRBD2|TRBJ2-3|TRBV29-1
CSVVGLGLAGGTQYF
TGCAGCGTTGTAGGATTGGGGCTAGCGGGAGGTACGCAGTATTTT
>few|TRBD2|TRBJ2-1|TRBV2
CASTMLADEQRFF
TGTGCCAGCACTATGCTAGCGGACGAACAACGGTTCTTC
>NA|NA|TRBJ1-4|TRBV27
CASSLWGPRGPRGEKLFF
TGTGCCAGCAGTTTATGGGGGCCTCGGGGCCCGAGAGGTGAAAAACTGTTTTTT
>NA|NA|TRBJ1-5|TRBV27
CASSLRGFGNQPQHF
TGTGCCAGCAGTTTAAGGGGTTTCGGCAATCAGCCCCAGCATTTT
>few|TRBD1|TRBJ2-7|TRBV30
CAWSVGTGRAYEQYF
TGTGCCTGGAGTGTCGGGACAGGAAGAGCCTACGAGCAGTACTTC
>NA|NA|TRBJ1-3|TRBV6-1
CASKQGHHSGNTIYF
TGTGCCAGCAAGCAAGGACACCACTCTGGAAACACCATATATTTT